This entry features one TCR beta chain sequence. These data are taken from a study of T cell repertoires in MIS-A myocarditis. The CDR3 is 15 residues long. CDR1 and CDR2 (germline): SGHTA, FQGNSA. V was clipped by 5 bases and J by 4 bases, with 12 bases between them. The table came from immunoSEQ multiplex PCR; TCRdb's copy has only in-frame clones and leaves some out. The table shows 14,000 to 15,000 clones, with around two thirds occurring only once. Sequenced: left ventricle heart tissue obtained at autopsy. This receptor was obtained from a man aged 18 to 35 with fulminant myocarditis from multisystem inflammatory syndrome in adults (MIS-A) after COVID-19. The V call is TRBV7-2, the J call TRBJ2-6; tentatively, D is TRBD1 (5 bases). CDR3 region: CASSPRGTGANVLTF. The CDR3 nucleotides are TGTGCCAGCAGCCCAAGGGGTACCGGGGCCAACGTCCTGACTTTC.